This T cell receptor beta chain was sequenced during a study of T cell clonotyping in hematopoietic cell transplantation. Produced via immunoSEQ multiplex PCR; TCRdb's table is partial and in-frame only. Altogether 45,000 or so clones are present, about four fifths being singletons, with the ten largest covering approximately 5.3%. Time point noted: recipient sample about 28 days before transplant, after cytoreduction. In its sample, this clone was seen once. V lost 2 bases, J lost 5 bases, and 3 bases lay in between. The CDR3 contains 11 residues. Germline CDR1 reads MNHEY; CDR2 reads SVGAGI. The chain has TRBV6-5 and TRBJ2-5, with D hard to call. The clonotype comes from a man aged 55 to 70 with myelodysplastic syndrome. Some clones in this sample may be carry-over from other donors' samples. Source: peripheral blood mononuclear cells, taken before stem cell transplant. The CDR3 DNA sequence: TGTGCCAGCAGTTACGGGGAGACCCAGTACTTC. It encodes CASSYGETQYF.